A single sample is the source of the 10 T cell receptor beta chains below, sequenced in a study of blood T cell repertoires in COVID-19. Measured with immunoSEQ multiplex PCR; TCRdb has only the in-frame clones, and not every one. The sample holds about 78,000 clones, 60% to 80% seen once. Material: peripheral blood. The receptors come from a human donor in a cohort sampled during active COVID-19.

The chain employs TRBV9 and TRBJ2-3, with 8 bases identical to TRBD2. The J segment lost 2 bases and the V segment lost 1 base, leaving 6 bases of the junction unmatched. Germline loops: CDR1 SGDLS, CDR2 YYNGEE. The length of the CDR3 is 16 residues. The CDR3 protein is CASSVTSGGLTDTQYF. The DNA of the CDR3 is TGTGCCAGCAGCGTAACCAGCGGGGGTCTCACAGATACGCAGTATTTT.

This chain uses TRBV19 with TRBJ2-3; a weak D match, TRBD1 (5 bases). Trimming cost V 0 bases and J 6 bases, with 10 bases left between them. In germline, CDR1 is LNHDA, CDR2 SQIVND (reference sequence). The CDR3 has 14 amino acids. The CDR3, as DNA: TGTGCCAGTAGTATAGAACCGACAGAGGATACGCAGTATTTT. Encoded protein: CASSIEPTEDTQYF.

On this clone itself: The junction shows a germline mismatch at one end, possibly a read error. The V gene is TRBV11-2, the J gene TRBJ2-1, with 9 bases aligning to TRBD2. Germline V gives CDR1 SGHAT, CDR2 FQNNGV. This CDR3 spans 13 amino acids. Written as DNA, the CDR3 is TGTGCCAGCAGCTTCCCCGGGACTAGCTTTGGGATCTTC. This sequence encodes CASSFPGTSFGIF.

The gene calls are TRBV7-9 and TRBJ2-5; 9 bases are shared with TRBD2. Trimming cost V 1 base and J 4 bases; bases outside gene matches: 1. CDR1 is SEHNR, CDR2 FQNEAQ, per germline (reference sequence). This CDR3 has 14 residues. CDR3 nucleotides: TGTGCCAGCAGCTTAGGGACTAGCGCAGAGACCCAGTACTTC. Residues: CASSLGTSAETQYF.

The J gene is TRBJ1-1, the V gene TRBV10-3; D possibly corresponds to TRBD1 (6 bases). This CDR3 has 11 amino acids. V was shortened by 8 bases and J by 6 bases, with 10 bases between the two germline ends. The germline V gene has CDR1 ENHRY and CDR2 SYGVKD. The CDR3 spells CAIGGAAEAFF. The CDR3 DNA reads TGTGCCATCGGGGGGGCTGCTGAAGCTTTCTTT.

The gene calls are TRBV6-2 or TRBV6-3 and TRBJ2-5, with D possibly matching TRBD2 (7 bases). In germline, CDR1 is MNHEY, CDR2 SVGEGT. Trimming removed 5 bases from V and 2 bases from J, with 12 bases in between. This CDR3 comprises 14 residues. The CDR3 DNA follows: TGTGCCAGCAGTGAGGGGGGGCATCAAGAGACCCAGTACTTC. Its translation is CASSEGGHQETQYF.

The rearrangement links TRBV4-3 to TRBJ2-4; 8 bases match TRBD1. V gave up 3 bases and J gave up 8 bases; unmatched junction bases: 6. The CDR3 is made up of 14 amino acids. CDR1 and CDR2 (germline): LGHNA, YSLEER. The CDR3 loop is CASSQGGQGDIQYF. The CDR3 DNA reads as TGCGCCAGCAGCCAGGGAGGACAGGGCGACATTCAGTACTTC.

This chain uses TRBV6-2 or TRBV6-3 with TRBJ1-1, with 12 bases aligning to TRBD1. The V segment lost 5 bases and the J segment 6 bases; nucleotides outside the gene matches: 7. The CDR3 extends over 15 amino acids. In germline, CDR1 is MNHEY, CDR2 SVGEGT. The CDR3 here is CASSNPGQGAPEAFF. The DNA of the CDR3 is TGTGCCAGCAGTAATCCGGGACAGGGGGCCCCTGAAGCTTTCTTT.

The CDR3 DNA sequence: TGTGCCAGCAGCGTAGCTCCGGGACTAGCGAGCTACAATGAGCAGTTCTTC. Encoded protein: CASSVAPGLASYNEQFF. This chain connects TRBV9 to TRBJ2-1, with 10 bases aligning to TRBD2. Per germline, CDR1 SGDLS and CDR2 YYNGEE. CDR3 length: 17 amino acids. J gave up 3 bases and V 0 bases, and 6 bases lay outside the gene matches.

The rearrangement links TRBV7-9 to TRBJ1-3, with D uncertain. Per germline, CDR1 SEHNR and CDR2 FQNEAQ (reference sequence). The CDR3 contains 14 residues. Trimming took off 7 bases at V and 4 bases at J, with 14 bases between the two ends. In DNA form, the CDR3 reads TGTGCCAGCACCCTCGCGGGCTCCGGAAACACCATATATTTT. Encoded protein: CASTLAGSGNTIYF.